A single sample is the source of the 15 T cell receptor beta chains below, sequenced in a study of CD8 T cells in Susac syndrome. An input of about 0.45 to 1 ug of RNA was subjected to reverse transcription using random hexamers. MiXCR, run by TCRdb on the immunoSEQ multiplex PCR reads, gives a single entry per CDR3 protein. This sample carries approximately 25,000 distinct CDR3 sequences, approximately 92% of them seen once, and the ten largest clones take approximately 0.63%. Material: CD8+ T cells from PBMCs. Receptor source: a human donor with Susac syndrome.

The J gene is TRBJ1-1, the V gene TRBV28, with 9 positions matching TRBD1. V trimming: 5 bases; J trimming: 2 bases; junction bases outside the gene matches: 15. Germline V lookup: CDR1 MDHEN, CDR2 SYDVKM. There are 18 residues in the CDR3. The CDR3 loop reads CASSLSPGTGILNTEAFF. DNA of the CDR3: TGTGCCAGCAGTCTTAGCCCGGGGACAGGGATACTCAACACTGAAGCTTTCTTT.

The CDR3 nucleotides are TGCGCCAGCAGCCAAGAGTGGGGGGCCGCTGTTGAGCAGTTCTTC. This gives the protein CASSQEWGAAVEQFF. The V gene is TRBV4-3, the J gene TRBJ2-1; tentatively, D is TRBD1 or TRBD2 (6 bases each). V dropped 0 bases and J dropped 9 bases, with 15 bases sitting between them. The CDR3 consists of 15 residues. Per germline, CDR1 LGHNA and CDR2 YSLEER.

V usage is TRBV7-9 and J usage is TRBJ2-7; D gene unclear. V gave up 3 bases and J gave up 2 bases, with 8 bases separating them. CDR3 size: 13 residues. Germline assignment: CDR1 SEHNR and CDR2 FQNEAQ (reference sequence). The CDR3 DNA sequence: TGTGCCAGCAGCTTCATCACTACCTACGAGCAGTACTTC. Translating it yields CASSFITTYEQYF.

This clonotype was detected a few times. V is TRBV4-1 and J is TRBJ2-7; D gene uncertain. CDR3 length equals 14 residues. Germline V gives CDR1 MGHRA, CDR2 YSYEKL. Trimming pared 1 base from V and 1 base from J, leaving 8 bases between. CDR3 in DNA: TGCGCCAGCAGCCAAGTGACGGAATCCTACGAGCAGTACTTC. Protein: CASSQVTESYEQYF.

V gene TRBV25-1 combines with J gene TRBJ2-2; D is unresolved. The CDR3 extends over 13 amino acids. Germline CDR1 is MGHDK and CDR2 is SYGVNS. Trimming stripped 7 bases from V and 0 bases from J, with 6 bases between. CDR3: CASTVTNTGELFF. The CDR3 bases are TGTGCCAGCACCGTAACGAACACCGGGGAGCTGTTTTTT. Full variable domain (rest looked up from reference TRBV25-1 and TRBJ2-2): EADIYQTPRYLVIGTGKKITLECSQTMGHDKMYWYQQDPGMELHLIHYSYGVNSTEKGDLSSESTVSRIRTEHFPLTLESARPSHTSQYLCASTVTNTGELFFGEGSRLTVL.

The chain joins TRBV6-6 to TRBJ1-5; the D is unclear. V shed 4 bases and J shed 5 bases, with 6 bases lying between them. This CDR3 comprises 12 residues. In germline, CDR1 is MNHNY, CDR2 SVGAGI (reference sequence). CDR3 sequence (DNA): TGTGCCAGCAGTTTCTCGCATCAGCCCCAGCATTTT. This translates into CASSFSHQPQHF.

V is TRBV6-5 and J is TRBJ1-2; D is perhaps TRBD1 (5 bases). With 6 bases removed from V and 0 bases from J, the gap between germline ends came to 14 bases. The CDR3 loop spans 15 amino acids. CDR1 MNHEY and CDR2 SVGAGI come from the germline V gene. As DNA, the CDR3 is TGTGCCAGCAGGCTGACAGATCGGGCTAACTATGGCTACACCTTC. It is translated as CASRLTDRANYGYTF.

The chain is built from TRBV9 and TRBJ2-2, with 10 bases lining up with TRBD1. This CDR3 is 17 amino acids long. Unmatched junction bases numbered 4, after V lost 0 bases and J lost 2 bases. Germline lookup yields CDR1 SGDLS and CDR2 YYNGEE. The chain's CDR3 is CASSVGRDRGNTGELFF. CDR3 coding DNA: TGTGCCAGCAGCGTAGGTCGGGACAGGGGAAACACCGGGGAGCTGTTTTTT.

V usage is TRBV7-9 and J usage is TRBJ2-1, with D uncertain. V gave up 5 bases and J gave up 4 bases, with 15 bases separating them. The CDR3 covers 15 residues. Germline CDR1 is SEHNR and CDR2 is FQNEAQ (reference sequence). CDR3 nucleotides: TGTGCCAGCAGCCCCGCGGAATCGAAATACAATGAGCAGTTCTTC. This codes for CASSPAESKYNEQFF.

The rearrangement links TRBV13 to TRBJ1-2; D not resolved. CDR3 length: 11 residues. Germline V gene lookup returns CDR1 PRHDT and CDR2 FYEKMQ (reference sequence). The V end lost 3 bases, the J end lost 7 bases, and 6 bases lay between the germline ends. The CDR3 nucleotides are TGTGCCAGCAGCTTTGGGTCTGGCTACACCTTC. Amino acid sequence: CASSFGSGYTF.

The chain employs TRBV4-3 and TRBJ2-7; D gene unclear. In germline, CDR1 is LGHNA, CDR2 YSLEER. This CDR3 has 16 amino acids. V lost 3 bases, J lost 0 bases, and 15 bases lay in between. The CDR3 bases are TGCGCCAGCAGCCACCTACCTACGGCGAGCTCCTACGAGCAGTACTTC. This translates into CASSHLPTASSYEQYF.

This chain joins TRBV5-6 and TRBJ2-7; D may be TRBD1 or TRBD2 (5 bases each). Germline CDR1 SGHDT, CDR2 YYEEEE. This CDR3 is 14 amino acids long. The V gene lost 3 bases and the J gene lost 3 bases, with 13 bases spanning the gap. The CDR3 loop reads CASSWSGRDYEQYF. Written as DNA, the CDR3 is TGTGCCAGCAGCTGGTCGGGACGGGACTACGAGCAGTACTTC.

The chain couples TRBV7-8 to TRBJ1-4, with a possible D match to TRBD1 (5 bases). This CDR3 has 13 amino acids. From germline, CDR1 is SGHVS and CDR2 FQNEAQ. V lost 5 bases and J lost 9, with 13 bases in between. The DNA for the CDR3 is TGTGCCAGCAGCCCGAGGGGCGGGAAAAAACTGTTTTTT. Its translation: CASSPRGGKKLFF.

V usage is TRBV5-6 and J usage is TRBJ2-3; D gene uncertain. Looked up from germline, CDR1 is SGHDT and CDR2 is YYEEEE. V was pared by 3 bases and J by 0 bases, with 11 bases between. The CDR3 has 15 residues. This CDR3 reads CASSYIPSSTDTQYF. The CDR3 DNA follows: TGTGCCAGCAGCTATATCCCTTCTAGCACAGATACGCAGTATTTT.

This chain links TRBV12-3 or TRBV12-4 with TRBJ2-2; no clear D gene. This CDR3 comprises 11 residues. Trimming stripped 7 bases from V and 2 bases from J, with 2 bases between. The CDR3 region is CASTNTGELFF. The DNA for the CDR3 is TGTGCCAGCACCAACACCGGGGAGCTGTTTTTT.